A single sample is the source of the 29 T cell receptor beta chains below, sequenced in a study of blood T cell repertoires in COVID-19. The table came from immunoSEQ multiplex PCR; TCRdb's copy has only in-frame clones and leaves some out. The sample carries 130,000 or so clones, 60% to 85% recorded once. The sequenced material came from peripheral blood. Receptors originate from a man in his fifties with acute or convalescent COVID-19.

CDR3 in amino acids: CASSLGSTEQYF. The CDR3, as DNA: TGTGCCAGCAGCTTGGGTAGTACCGAGCAGTACTTC. The rearrangement links TRBV5-4 to TRBJ2-7; D is unclear. V lost 0 bases and J 6 bases, leaving 7 bases between the germline ends. The CDR3 runs 12 residues. Germline CDR1 reads SGHNT; CDR2 reads YYREEE (reference sequence).

This clone was counted a few times. The rearrangement links TRBV5-4 to TRBJ2-5; a weak D match, TRBD2 (5 bases). Trimming stripped 3 bases from V and 2 bases from J, with 17 bases between. The CDR3 has 16 residues. Germline-derived CDR1 and CDR2 are SGHNT and YYREEE (reference sequence). DNA of the CDR3: TGTGCCAGCAGCTCTGGGCTTAGCGTAGAACAAGAGACCCAGTACTTC. Its protein product is CASSSGLSVEQETQYF. Full variable domain (remainder filled in from reference TRBV5-4 and TRBJ2-5): ETGVTQSPTHLIKTRGQQVTLRCSSQSGHNTVSWYQQALGQGPQFIFQYYREEENGRGNFPPRFSGLQFPNYSSELNVNALELDDSALYLCASSSGLSVEQETQYFGPGTRLLVL.

The rearrangement joins TRBV5-1 to TRBJ2-5; 7 nucleotides agree with TRBD1. The V gene's germline CDR1 is SGHRS and CDR2 YFSETQ. This CDR3 is built from 14 residues. After removal of 4 bases from V and 1 base from J, the junction contained 4 bases not matched to a gene. The DNA for the CDR3 is TGCGCCAGCAGCACTACAGGGGTCCAAGAGACCCAGTACTTC. This gives the protein CASSTTGVQETQYF.

The V call is TRBV6-1, the J call TRBJ2-1; 7 positions match TRBD1. Looked up from germline, CDR1 is MNHNS and CDR2 is SASEGT. This CDR3 spans 14 amino acids. With 3 bases clipped from V and 10 bases from J, the junction kept 9 bases outside the gene matches. The CDR3 loop is CASSEGTAGQEQFF. The CDR3 DNA follows: TGTGCCAGCAGTGAGGGGACAGCTGGGCAAGAGCAGTTCTTC.

V gene TRBV3-1 (or the pseudogene TRBV3-2) combines with J gene TRBJ2-1; D call uncertain. The V end was cut by 1 base, the J end by 4 bases, with 8 bases between. CDR1 is LGHDT and CDR2 is YNNKEL in the germline V gene (reference sequence). This CDR3 comprises 14 residues. The CDR3 protein is CASSQVSRYNEQFF. The CDR3 bases are TGTGCCAGCAGCCAAGTCTCCAGGTACAATGAGCAGTTCTTC.

V and J are TRBV21-1 and TRBJ2-2; the table's TRBD2 call for D was not verified on the DNA. TRBV21-1 is deemed a pseudogene. This CDR3 has 18 amino acids. CDR3 loop: CASSDSGGVSANTGELFF. The CDR3, as DNA: TGTGCCAGCAGCGATAGCGGGGGGGTCTCAGCGAACACCGGGGAGCTGTTTTTT.

Only one count was recorded for this clone. This chain uses TRBV7-9 with TRBJ2-3, with 8 nucleotides matching TRBD1. J was trimmed by 6 bases and V by 1 base; bases with no gene match: 12. There are 17 residues in the CDR3. CDR1 and CDR2 from the germline V gene are SEHNR and FQNEAQ (reference sequence). The CDR3 region is CASSLGSGGFYSDTQYF. CDR3 DNA: TGTGCCAGCAGCTTAGGGTCAGGGGGCTTTTATTCGGATACGCAGTATTTT.

The sample holds one count of this clone. The chain links TRBV6-4 to TRBJ2-2, with D perhaps matching TRBD1 (5 bases). CDR3 length equals 14 residues. Germline V lookup: CDR1 MRHNA, CDR2 SNTAGT. Between the trimmed V and J ends, which lost 5 bases and 4 bases, there was a span of 11 bases. CDR3 DNA sequence: TGTGCCAGCAGTCTAGACAGTGCCACCGGGGAGCTGTTTTTT. It is translated as CASSLDSATGELFF.

The chain employs TRBV10-3 and TRBJ1-1; D remains ambiguous. The V gene lost 4 bases and the J gene lost 1 base, with 7 bases spanning the gap. The CDR3 loop spans 13 amino acids. Germline lookup yields CDR1 ENHRY and CDR2 SYGVKD. The DNA of the CDR3 is TGTGCCATCAGTGCTCGGGAGAACACTGAAGCTTTCTTT. Translating it yields CAISARENTEAFF.

CDR3 residues: CATSDKRTGSSYNEQFF. CDR3 nucleotide sequence: TGTGCCACCAGTGACAAAAGAACAGGTAGCTCCTACAATGAGCAGTTCTTC. The chain couples TRBV24-1 to TRBJ2-1; possible D gene TRBD1, 5 bases. The germline gives CDR1 KGHDR, CDR2 SFDVKD. The CDR3 contains 17 residues. Trimming pared 4 bases from V and 0 bases from J, leaving 15 bases between.

The CDR3 nucleotides are TGTGCCAGCAGTTTAGACAGGGCCGGCTATGGCTACACCTTC. It yields the protein CASSLDRAGYGYTF. V is TRBV2 and J is TRBJ1-2; 7 bases match TRBD1. V lost 5 bases to trimming and J lost 4 bases; unmatched junction nucleotides: 7. The CDR3 is 14 residues long. Looked up from germline, CDR1 is SNHLY and CDR2 is FYNNEI.

The J gene is TRBJ2-7, the V gene TRBV25-1; TRBD1 agrees at 9 bases. Germline loops: CDR1 MGHDK, CDR2 SYGVNS. The CDR3 has 18 amino acids. Trimming removed 3 bases from V and 2 bases from J; junction bases left unmatched: 14. The CDR3 reads CASSDPSYRTGDPYEQYF. As DNA, the CDR3 is TGTGCCAGCAGTGACCCCTCGTACAGGACAGGGGATCCCTACGAGCAGTACTTC.

This chain links TRBV2 with TRBJ2-1; 7 bases align to TRBD1. CDR3 length: 13 amino acids. J gave up 7 bases and V 6 bases, and 6 bases lay outside the gene matches. Germline V CDR1 and CDR2: SNHLY, FYNNEI. This CDR3 is CASRRDRANEQFF. DNA for the CDR3: TGTGCCAGCAGGAGAGACAGGGCTAATGAGCAGTTCTTC.

The chain links TRBV9 to TRBJ2-2; D remains unclear. V lost 4 bases, J lost 0 bases, and 7 bases lay in between. CDR3 length: 14 amino acids. Germline values: CDR1 SGDLS, CDR2 YYNGEE. The CDR3 DNA reads TGTGCCAGCAGCCTCCACTCGAACACCGGGGAGCTGTTTTTT. This translates into CASSLHSNTGELFF.

The genes are TRBV5-1 and TRBJ1-5; no clear D gene. CDR3 size: 14 residues. Trimming removed 1 base at V and 4 bases at J, with 9 bases between. The germline CDR1 and CDR2 sequences are SGHRS and YFSETQ. CDR3 bases: TGCGCCAGCAGCTTGACTGAGCCTAATCAGCCCCAGCATTTT. Encoded protein: CASSLTEPNQPQHF.

The chain carries TRBV10-2 and TRBJ2-5, with TRBD2 matching 7 bases. Germline CDR1 and CDR2: WSHSY and SAAADI. Unmatched junction bases numbered 3, after V lost 6 bases and J lost 2 bases. The CDR3 is 13 residues long. The CDR3 DNA reads as TGCGCCAGCAGCGTGGGGGGGCAAGAGACCCAGTACTTC. Its protein product is CASSVGGQETQYF.

The chain recombines TRBV5-1 with TRBJ1-1; D uncertain. There are 13 residues in the CDR3. Germline loops: CDR1 SGHRS, CDR2 YFSETQ. Trimming removed 4 bases from V and 4 bases from J, with 11 bases in between. The CDR3 protein is CASSLLDGTEAFF. The CDR3 nucleotides read TGCGCCAGCAGCCTCCTAGACGGCACTGAAGCTTTCTTT.

The count of this clone is one. The CDR3: CASSLVSSGTDTQYF. As DNA, the CDR3 is TGTGCCAGCAGCTTGGTTTCGTCTGGCACAGATACGCAGTATTTT. The chain employs TRBV5-6 and TRBJ2-3; D not certain. CDR1 and CDR2 from the germline V gene are SGHDT and YYEEEE. The CDR3 extends over 15 amino acids. Deletions cut 0 bases from V and 1 base from J, with 9 bases between.

The V call is TRBV4-1, the J call TRBJ2-2; possible D gene TRBD2, 5 bases. Germline V gives CDR1 MGHRA, CDR2 YSYEKL. Trimming pared 0 bases from V and 0 bases from J, leaving 11 bases between. This CDR3 region has 17 residues. Here the CDR3 reads CASSQDRGQANTGELFF. In nucleotides, the CDR3 is TGCGCCAGCAGCCAAGATCGAGGGCAAGCGAACACCGGGGAGCTGTTTTTT.

In this sample, this clone turned up once. This chain uses TRBV28 with TRBJ1-5, with 10 bases identical to TRBD1. V lost 4 bases, J lost 2 bases, and 5 bases stayed unmatched. From germline, CDR1 is MDHEN and CDR2 SYDVKM. The CDR3 has 16 residues. CDR3 in amino acids: CASSSGQGSRNQPQHF. The CDR3 DNA follows: TGTGCCAGCAGTTCGGGACAGGGGAGCCGCAATCAGCCCCAGCATTTT.

This chain connects TRBV11-2 to TRBJ1-1; unclear D gene. The CDR3 spans 16 residues. Germline loops: CDR1 SGHAT, CDR2 FQNNGV. The ends were cut back, 3 bases at V and 5 bases at J, with 19 bases in the middle. For the CDR3, the DNA is TGTGCCAGCAGCTTGGGCAGGATAACCGAAGGAACTGAAGCTTTCTTT. Its protein is CASSLGRITEGTEAFF.

V gene TRBV3-1 (or the pseudogene TRBV3-2) combines with J gene TRBJ1-6; perhaps TRBD1 as D (5 bases). V lost 1 base and J lost 5, with 12 bases in between. There are 16 residues in the CDR3. Germline V lookup: CDR1 LGHDT, CDR2 YNNKEL (reference sequence). The CDR3 spells CASSQGAGKHNSPLHF. The CDR3 DNA sequence: TGTGCCAGCAGCCAAGGGGCAGGGAAACATAATTCACCCCTCCACTTT.

This rearrangement joins TRBV7-2 to TRBJ2-3, with 7 bases matching TRBD1. Per germline, CDR1 SGHTA and CDR2 FQGNSA. The V gene end was trimmed by 0 bases and the J gene end by 3 bases; junction bases not matched to a gene: 3. This CDR3 is 15 amino acids long. The CDR3 region is CASSLAQGVTDTQYF. CDR3 in DNA: TGTGCCAGCAGCTTAGCGCAGGGGGTGACAGATACGCAGTATTTT.

The V call is TRBV30, the J call TRBJ1-1; D is perhaps TRBD1 (6 bases). The CDR3 covers 13 residues. V was trimmed by 8 bases and J by 0 bases, leaving 13 bases between them. Per the germline V gene, CDR1 is GTSNPN and CDR2 is SVGIG (reference sequence). The CDR3 DNA reads as TGTGCCGGCTCAACAGGGCTGAACACTGAAGCTTTCTTT. Amino acid sequence: CAGSTGLNTEAFF.

The chain employs TRBV10-3 and TRBJ2-7; 10 bases match TRBD1. The CDR3 length is 14 residues. Losses at the gene ends were 4 bases for V and 3 bases for J; bases not matched to a gene: 3. Germline V gene sequence: CDR1 ENHRY, CDR2 SYGVKD. CDR3 region: CAISGRDRGYEQYF. The CDR3 bases are TGTGCCATCAGTGGCCGGGACAGGGGCTACGAGCAGTACTTC.

The chain uses TRBV5-1 and TRBJ2-7, with TRBD1 matching over 8 bases. Germline V lookup: CDR1 SGHRS, CDR2 YFSETQ. V trimming: 4 bases; J trimming: 6 bases; junction bases outside the gene matches: 12. This CDR3 spans 15 amino acids. The CDR3 DNA follows: TGCGCCAGCAGCGCGCAGGGGGCGTCCCACGGCGAGCAGTACTTC. Amino acids: CASSAQGASHGEQYF.

Note on this clone: At one end, the junction sequence differs from germline, possibly due to a read error. The chain employs TRBV20-1 and TRBJ2-7; 9 bases match TRBD1. Looked up from germline, CDR1 is DFQATT and CDR2 is SNEGSKA (reference sequence). The CDR3 is made up of 11 amino acids. The chain's CDR3 is CSARDDRGSHF. The CDR3 bases are TGCAGTGCTAGAGACGACAGGGGGTCGCACTTC.

This clone was picked up one time. CDR3 in amino acids: CASSRSPGTGGSSYNEQFF. As DNA, the CDR3 is TGTGCCAGCAGCCGAAGTCCCGGGACAGGGGGCAGCTCCTACAATGAGCAGTTCTTC. The J gene is TRBJ2-1, the V gene TRBV5-4, with TRBD1 matching over 12 bases. Germline V gene data show CDR1 as SGHNT and CDR2 as YYREEE (reference sequence). The J segment lost 0 bases and the V segment lost 4 bases, leaving 11 bases of the junction unmatched. The CDR3 spans 19 residues.

This clone has just a few counts. The rearrangement joins TRBV11-2 to TRBJ2-1, with 9 bases aligning to TRBD2. Trimming at V came to 5 bases and at J to 7 bases, leaving 12 bases not matched to a gene. The CDR3 spans 16 residues. CDR1 and CDR2 from the germline V gene are SGHAT and FQNNGV. DNA for the CDR3: TGTGCCAGCAGCACCTATCGCGGGGGGGCTTGGAATGAGCAGTTCTTC. As protein: CASSTYRGGAWNEQFF. Together with reference TRBV11-2 and TRBJ2-1, the CDR3 gives the full variable domain: EAGVAQSPRYKIIEKRQSVAFWCNPISGHATLYWYQQILGQGPKLLIQFQNNGVVDDSQLPKDRFSAERLKGVDSTLKIQPAKLEDSAVYLCASSTYRGGAWNEQFFGPGTRLTVL.